This TCR beta chain was found in a study of OX40 agonist ivuxolimab in advanced cancers. Study-level information: Patient treatment consisted of intravenous ivuxolimab administration every 2 weeks at 0.01 to 10 mg/kg.

V lost 6 bases to trimming and J lost 1 base; unmatched junction nucleotides: 8. In germline, CDR1 is SQVTM, CDR2 ANQGSEA. The CDR3 is 14 amino acids. General study points: It was not determined which antigens were specifically recognized by the peripheral T cells that had undergone clonal expansion. Clonal expansion from baseline to week 6 occurred in both CD4+ and CD8+ T cells.

Data came from immunoSEQ multiplex PCR; TCRdb stores just in-frame clones and leaves some out. The data show 50,000 to 60,000 clones, under 85% seen once. Cycle 7 day 1, cycle 4 day 1, and baseline were the timepoints at which blood was sampled. In the case of this clone: Antigen: not known.

This chain uses TRBV29-1 with TRBJ2-7; 8 nucleotides agree with TRBD1. The sample was CD4+ or CD8+ T cells sorted from blood, taken in a trial of the OX40 agonist ivuxolimab. The sequence came from an adult with an advanced solid tumor such as melanoma, head and neck, liver or kidney cancer. The CDR3 DNA reads TGCAGCGTCCGCCGGGACAGGAGTTCCTACGAGCAGTACTTC. This codes for CSVRRDRSSYEQYF.